What follows describes a single T cell receptor beta chain. Its specificity is unknown. This entry is derived from a study of T-cell reconstitution after alpha-beta-depleted transplantation in children. Trimming cost V 8 bases and J 14 bases, with 22 bases left between them. CDR3 size: 13 residues. General study results and limits: It was newly produced T cells that mostly accounted for T-cell counts and diversity one year after transplant. About two months after transplant, alpha-beta T cells reportedly came from several hundred expanded graft clones.

Unique molecular identifiers were incorporated during preparation of the TCRbeta library. A single record per CDR3 protein comes from TCRdb applying MiXCR to the PCR reads. The top ten hold roughly 18% of the sample, which has approximately 150,000 distinct CDR3 sequences, around 9% seen once. The TCR comes from a female patient aged 2-15 years who had a stem cell transplant for congenital amegakaryocytic thrombocytopenia, so the T cells may come from the graft donor. The specimen was PBMCs, mostly from graft donor cells, collected 180 days after TCRalphabeta/CD19-depleted stem cell transplant. The rearrangement links TRBV12-3 or TRBV12-4 to TRBJ2-1; D perhaps matches TRBD2 (6 bases). The DNA for the CDR3 is TGTGCCAGCGGGTTGCACTCAGCGGGTTATAAGTTCTTC. As protein: CASGLHSAGYKFF.